The 2 T cell receptor beta chains below were found in one sample sequenced in a study of cytotoxic CD8 clonotypes in ibrutinib-treated CLL. Profiling relied on immunoSEQ multiplex PCR, and the TCRdb table lists in-frame clones only, not all of them. This table has approximately 70,000 clones, more than 70% appearing once. The sample consisted of PBMCs, taken at disease progression, from a patient treated with ibrutinib. The receptor set was obtained from a human donor with chronic lymphocytic leukemia.

This chain joins TRBV4-1 and TRBJ1-4; no clear D. The V end was cut by 2 bases, the J end by 2 bases, with 18 bases between. The CDR3 spans 18 residues. CDR1 and CDR2 (germline): MGHRA, YSYEKL. CDR3: CASSQPILKGSTNEKLFF. Here the CDR3 DNA reads TGCGCCAGCAGCCAACCCATATTGAAAGGCAGTACTAATGAAAAACTGTTTTTT.

This clone was recorded once. The genes are TRBV27 and TRBJ1-3; TRBD1 might be the D (6 bases). Germline V gene data show CDR1 as MNHEY and CDR2 as SMNVEV (reference sequence). The V end lost 6 bases, the J end lost 2 bases, and 8 bases lay between the germline ends. This CDR3 has 13 amino acids. The CDR3 coding sequence is TGTGCCAGCAGGTACAGGGCTGGAAACACCATATATTTT. Its protein product is CASRYRAGNTIYF.